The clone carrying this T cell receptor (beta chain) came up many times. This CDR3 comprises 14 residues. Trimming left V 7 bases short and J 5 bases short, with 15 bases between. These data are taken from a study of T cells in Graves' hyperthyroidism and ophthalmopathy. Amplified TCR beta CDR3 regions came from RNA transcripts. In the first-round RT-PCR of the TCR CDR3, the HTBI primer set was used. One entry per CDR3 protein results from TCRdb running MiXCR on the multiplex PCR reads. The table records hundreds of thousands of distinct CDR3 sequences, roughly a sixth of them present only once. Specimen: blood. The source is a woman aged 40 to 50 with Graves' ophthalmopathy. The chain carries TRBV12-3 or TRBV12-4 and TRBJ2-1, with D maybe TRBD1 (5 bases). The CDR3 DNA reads TGTGCCAGCATTGGAGTCAGGGCCAACAATGAGCAGTTCTTC. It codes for CASIGVRANNEQFF.